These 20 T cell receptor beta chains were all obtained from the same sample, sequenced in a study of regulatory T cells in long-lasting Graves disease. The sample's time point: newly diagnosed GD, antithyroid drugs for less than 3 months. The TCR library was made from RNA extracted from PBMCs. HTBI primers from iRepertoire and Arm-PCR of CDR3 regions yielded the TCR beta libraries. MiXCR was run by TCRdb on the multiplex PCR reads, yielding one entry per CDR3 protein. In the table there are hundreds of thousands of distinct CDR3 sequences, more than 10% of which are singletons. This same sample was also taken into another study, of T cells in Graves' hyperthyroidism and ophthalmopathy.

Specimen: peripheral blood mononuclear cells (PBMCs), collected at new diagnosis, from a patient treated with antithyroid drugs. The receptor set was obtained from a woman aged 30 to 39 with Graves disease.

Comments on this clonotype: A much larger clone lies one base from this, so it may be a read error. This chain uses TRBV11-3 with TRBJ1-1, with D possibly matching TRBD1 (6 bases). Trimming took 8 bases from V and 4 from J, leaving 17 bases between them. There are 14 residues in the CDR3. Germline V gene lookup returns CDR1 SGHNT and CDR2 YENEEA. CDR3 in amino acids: CASGSQGFVTEAFF. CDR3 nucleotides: TGTGCCAGCGGATCACAGGGTTTTGTCACTGAAGCTTTCTTT. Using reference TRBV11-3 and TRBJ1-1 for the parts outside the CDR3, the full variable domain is EAGVVQSPRYKIIEKKQPVAFWCNPISGHNTLYWYLQNLGQGPELLIRYENEEAVDDSQLPKDRFSAERLKGVDSTLKIQPAELGDSAVYLCASGSQGFVTEAFFGQGTRLTVV.

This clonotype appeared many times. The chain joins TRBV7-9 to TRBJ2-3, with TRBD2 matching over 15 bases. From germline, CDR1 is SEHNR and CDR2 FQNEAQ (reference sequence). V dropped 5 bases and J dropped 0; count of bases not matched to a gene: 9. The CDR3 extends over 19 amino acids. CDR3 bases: TGTGCCAGCAGCCATCCTCCCGGACTAGCGGGAGGGAGCACAGATACGCAGTATTTT. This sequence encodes CASSHPPGLAGGSTDTQYF.

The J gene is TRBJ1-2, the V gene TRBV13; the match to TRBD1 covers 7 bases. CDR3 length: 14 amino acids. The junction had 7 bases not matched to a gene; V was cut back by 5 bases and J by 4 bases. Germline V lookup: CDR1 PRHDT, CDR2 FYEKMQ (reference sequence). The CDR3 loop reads CASSVLRDSYGYTF. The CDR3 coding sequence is TGTGCCAGCAGCGTACTCCGGGACAGCTATGGCTACACCTTC.

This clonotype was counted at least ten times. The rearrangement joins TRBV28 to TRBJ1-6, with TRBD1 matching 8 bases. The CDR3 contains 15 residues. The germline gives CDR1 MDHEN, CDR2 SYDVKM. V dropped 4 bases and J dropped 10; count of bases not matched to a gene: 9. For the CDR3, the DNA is TGTGCCAGCAGTTCTAACAGGGGGTTAGGGTCACCCCTCCACTTT. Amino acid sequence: CASSSNRGLGSPLHF.

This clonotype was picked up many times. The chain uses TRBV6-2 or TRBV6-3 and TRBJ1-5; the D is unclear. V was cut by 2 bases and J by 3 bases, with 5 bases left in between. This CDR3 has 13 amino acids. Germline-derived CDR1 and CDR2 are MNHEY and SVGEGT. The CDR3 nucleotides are TGTGCCAGCAGTTACACCCTCAATCAGCCCCAGCATTTT. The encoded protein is CASSYTLNQPQHF.

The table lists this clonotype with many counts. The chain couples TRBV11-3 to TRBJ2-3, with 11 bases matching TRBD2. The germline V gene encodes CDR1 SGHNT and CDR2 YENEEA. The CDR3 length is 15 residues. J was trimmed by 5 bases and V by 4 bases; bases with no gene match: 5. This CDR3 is CASSYLAGGRDTQYF. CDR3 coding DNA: TGTGCCAGCAGCTATCTAGCGGGAGGTCGAGATACGCAGTATTTT.

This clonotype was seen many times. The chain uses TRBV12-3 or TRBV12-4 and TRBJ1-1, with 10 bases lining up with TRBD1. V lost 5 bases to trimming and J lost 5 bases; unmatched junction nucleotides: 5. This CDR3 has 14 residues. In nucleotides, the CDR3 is TGTGCCAGCAGTCCGGGACAGGGGAGGACTGAAGCTTTCTTT. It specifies CASSPGQGRTEAFF.

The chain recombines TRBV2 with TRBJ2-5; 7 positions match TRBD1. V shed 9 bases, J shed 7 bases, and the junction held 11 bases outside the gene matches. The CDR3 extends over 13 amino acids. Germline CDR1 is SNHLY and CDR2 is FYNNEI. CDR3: CASNQGGAGTQYF. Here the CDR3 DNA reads TGTGCCAGTAACCAAGGGGGCGCGGGGACCCAGTACTTC.

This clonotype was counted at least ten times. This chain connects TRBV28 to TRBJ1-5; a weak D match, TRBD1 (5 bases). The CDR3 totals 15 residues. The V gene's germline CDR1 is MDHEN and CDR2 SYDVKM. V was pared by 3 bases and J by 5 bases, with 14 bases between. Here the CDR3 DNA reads TGTGCCAGCAGTTTTCCCCAGGGCGCGTATCAGCCCCAGCATTTT. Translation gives CASSFPQGAYQPQHF.

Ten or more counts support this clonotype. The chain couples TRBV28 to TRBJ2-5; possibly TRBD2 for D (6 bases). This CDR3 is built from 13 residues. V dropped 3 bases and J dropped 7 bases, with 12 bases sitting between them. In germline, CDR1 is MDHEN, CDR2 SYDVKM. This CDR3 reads CASSLPWRGTQYF. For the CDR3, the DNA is TGTGCCAGCAGTTTGCCATGGAGGGGGACCCAGTACTTC.

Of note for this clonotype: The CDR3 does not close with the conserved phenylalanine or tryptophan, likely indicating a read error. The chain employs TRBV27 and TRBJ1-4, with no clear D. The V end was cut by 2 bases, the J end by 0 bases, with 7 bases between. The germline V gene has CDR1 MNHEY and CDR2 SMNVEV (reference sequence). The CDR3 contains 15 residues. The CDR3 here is CASSLGVATNEKLFL. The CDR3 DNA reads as TGTGCCAGCAGTTTAGGGGTTGCAACTAATGAAAAACTGTTTTTG.

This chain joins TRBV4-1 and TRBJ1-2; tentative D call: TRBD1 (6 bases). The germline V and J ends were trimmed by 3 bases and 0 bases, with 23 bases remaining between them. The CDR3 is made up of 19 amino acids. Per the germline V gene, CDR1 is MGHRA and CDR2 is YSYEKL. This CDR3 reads CASSHRLRTEGFTNYGYTF. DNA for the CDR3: TGCGCCAGCAGCCACCGACTGAGGACAGAAGGGTTTACTAACTATGGCTACACCTTC.

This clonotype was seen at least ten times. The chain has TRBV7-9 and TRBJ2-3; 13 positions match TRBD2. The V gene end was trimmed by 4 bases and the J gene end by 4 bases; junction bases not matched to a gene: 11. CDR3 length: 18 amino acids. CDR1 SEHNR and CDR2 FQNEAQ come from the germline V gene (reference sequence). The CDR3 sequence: CASSSVWTSGSIADTQYF. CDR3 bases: TGTGCCAGCAGCTCGGTTTGGACTAGCGGGAGTATCGCAGATACGCAGTATTTT.

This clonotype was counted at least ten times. CDR3 residues: CASSPTGFSGNTIYF. CDR3 sequence (DNA): TGTGCCAGCAGTCCCACAGGGTTCTCTGGAAACACCATATATTTT. V and J are TRBV2 and TRBJ1-3, with D possibly TRBD1 on 6 matching bases. This CDR3 is 15 amino acids long. The germline gives CDR1 SNHLY, CDR2 FYNNEI. Trimming pared 5 bases from V and 0 bases from J, leaving 11 bases between. Filled out from reference TRBV2 and TRBJ1-3, the complete variable domain reads EPEVTQTPSHQVTQMGQEVILRCVPISNHLYFYWYRQILGQKVEFLVSFYNNEISEKSEIFDDQFSVERPDGSNFTLKIRSTKLEDSAMYFCASSPTGFSGNTIYFGEGSWLTVV.

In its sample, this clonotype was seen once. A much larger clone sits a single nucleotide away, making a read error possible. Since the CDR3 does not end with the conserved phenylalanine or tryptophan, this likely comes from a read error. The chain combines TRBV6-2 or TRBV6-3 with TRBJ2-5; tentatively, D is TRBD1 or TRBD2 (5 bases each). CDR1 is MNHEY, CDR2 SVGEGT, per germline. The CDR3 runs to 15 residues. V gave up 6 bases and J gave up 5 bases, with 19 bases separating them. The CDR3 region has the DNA TGTGCCAGCAGGGCCGGGACGCTACATGGCGAGACCCAGTACTCC. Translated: CASRAGTLHGETQYS.

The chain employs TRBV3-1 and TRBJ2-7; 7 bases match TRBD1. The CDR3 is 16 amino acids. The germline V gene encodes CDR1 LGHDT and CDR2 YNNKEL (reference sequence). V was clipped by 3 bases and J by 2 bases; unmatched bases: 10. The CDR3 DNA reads TGTGCCAGCAGCCATATTCCTACAGGGGTCGCCTACGAGCAGTACTTC. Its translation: CASSHIPTGVAYEQYF.

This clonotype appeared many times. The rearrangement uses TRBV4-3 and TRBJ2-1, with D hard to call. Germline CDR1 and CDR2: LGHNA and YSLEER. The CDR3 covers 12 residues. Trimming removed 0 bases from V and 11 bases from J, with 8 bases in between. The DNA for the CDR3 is TGCGCCAGCAGCCAAGATAAATGGAAGCAGTTCTTC. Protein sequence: CASSQDKWKQFF.

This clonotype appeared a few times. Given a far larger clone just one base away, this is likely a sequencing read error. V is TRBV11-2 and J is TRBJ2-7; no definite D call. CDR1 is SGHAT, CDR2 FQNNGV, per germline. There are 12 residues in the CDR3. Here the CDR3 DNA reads TGTGCCAGCAGCTCTGGCTCCTACGGGCAGTACTTC. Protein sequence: CASSSGSYGQYF.

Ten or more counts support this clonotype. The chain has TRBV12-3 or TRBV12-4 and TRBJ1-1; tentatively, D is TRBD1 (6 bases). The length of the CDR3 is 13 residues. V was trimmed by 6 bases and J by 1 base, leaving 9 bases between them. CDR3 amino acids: CASSSGQNTEAFF. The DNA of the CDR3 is TGTGCCAGCAGCTCGGGACAGAACACTGAAGCTTTCTTT.

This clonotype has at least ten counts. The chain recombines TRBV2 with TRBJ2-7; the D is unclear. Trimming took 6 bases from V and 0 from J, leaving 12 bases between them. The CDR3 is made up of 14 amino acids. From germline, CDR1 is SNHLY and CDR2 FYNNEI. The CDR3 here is CASRYTASSYEQYF. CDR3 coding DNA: TGTGCCAGCAGGTACACAGCGAGCTCCTACGAGCAGTACTTC. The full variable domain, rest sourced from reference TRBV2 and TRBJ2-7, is EPEVTQTPSHQVTQMGQEVILRCVPISNHLYFYWYRQILGQKVEFLVSFYNNEISEKSEIFDDQFSVERPDGSNFTLKIRSTKLEDSAMYFCASRYTASSYEQYFGPGTRLTVT.